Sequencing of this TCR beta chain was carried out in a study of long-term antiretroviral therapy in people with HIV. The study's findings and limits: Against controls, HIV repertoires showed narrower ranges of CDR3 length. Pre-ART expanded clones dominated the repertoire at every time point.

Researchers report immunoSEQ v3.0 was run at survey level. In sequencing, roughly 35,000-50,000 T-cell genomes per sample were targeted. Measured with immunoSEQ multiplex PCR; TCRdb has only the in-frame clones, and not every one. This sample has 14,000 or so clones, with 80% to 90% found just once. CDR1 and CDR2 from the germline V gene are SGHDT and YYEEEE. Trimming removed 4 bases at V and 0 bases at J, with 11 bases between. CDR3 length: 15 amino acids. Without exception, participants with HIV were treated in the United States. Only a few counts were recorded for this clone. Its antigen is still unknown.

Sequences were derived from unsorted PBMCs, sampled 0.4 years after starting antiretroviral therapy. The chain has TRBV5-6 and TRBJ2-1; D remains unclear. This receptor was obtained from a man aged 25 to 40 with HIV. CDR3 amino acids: CASSADLSSYNEQFF. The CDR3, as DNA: TGTGCCAGCAGCGCCGACCTGAGCTCCTACAATGAGCAGTTCTTC.